Shown below are 27 T cell receptor beta chains from a single sample sequenced in a study of CD8 T cells in Susac syndrome. When the RNA was reverse transcribed, random hexamers were used with an input of about 0.45 to 1 ug. TCRdb re-derived calls from the immunoSEQ multiplex PCR reads in MiXCR, one entry per CDR3 protein. The sample lists more than 95,000 distinct CDR3 sequences, 90% to 95% seen once, with approximately 0.29% in the top ten. Sequenced: CD8+ T cells from PBMCs. Every receptor here comes from a human donor with multiple sclerosis.

In its sample, this clonotype was seen once. The chain couples TRBV6-5 to TRBJ2-2; TRBD1 might be the D (5 bases). The V gene's germline CDR1 is MNHEY and CDR2 SVGAGI. The CDR3 length is 17 residues. Trimming shortened V by 2 bases and J by 3 bases, and 16 bases separated the two germline ends. CDR3 region: CASSYGTARVDTGELFF. The CDR3 DNA is TGTGCCAGCAGTTACGGAACCGCCAGGGTGGACACCGGGGAGCTGTTTTTT.

This chain connects TRBV20-1 to TRBJ2-1; 13 positions match TRBD2. Germline lookup yields CDR1 DFQATT and CDR2 SNEGSKA (reference sequence). V lost 6 bases, J lost 4 bases, and 6 bases stayed unmatched. The CDR3 contains 15 residues. CDR3 region: CSASPGLAGYNEQFF. In DNA, the CDR3 is TGCAGTGCATCACCGGGACTAGCGGGGTACAATGAGCAGTTCTTC.

This rearrangement joins TRBV27 to TRBJ2-3, with D tentatively TRBD1 (5 bases). The CDR3 runs to 14 residues. The germline V gene encodes CDR1 MNHEY and CDR2 SMNVEV (reference sequence). V was shortened by 6 bases and J by 2 bases, with 12 bases between the two germline ends. Here the CDR3 reads CASRGQIATDTQYF. The CDR3 region has the DNA TGTGCCAGCAGGGGGCAGATAGCCACAGATACGCAGTATTTT.

The rearrangement uses TRBV7-9 and TRBJ2-5; D is uncertain. The CDR3 spans 14 residues. Trimming took off 0 bases at V and 2 bases at J, with 7 bases between the two ends. Germline V gene data show CDR1 as SEHNR and CDR2 as FQNEAQ (reference sequence). The CDR3 here is CASSLATEQETQYF. The CDR3 DNA follows: TGTGCCAGCAGCTTAGCGACGGAGCAAGAGACCCAGTACTTC.

CDR3 sequence (DNA): TGTGCCAGCAGCCCCTACCCCGGGACAGGGGTTATCGCAGATACGCAGTATTTT. It codes for CASSPYPGTGVIADTQYF. The chain links TRBV12-3 or TRBV12-4 to TRBJ2-3, with TRBD1 identical over 10 bases. The CDR3 runs to 18 residues. The J segment lost 4 bases and the V segment lost 6 bases, leaving 16 bases of the junction unmatched.

The J gene is TRBJ2-2, the V gene TRBV6-1, with 8 bases identical to TRBD2. The J segment lost 2 bases and the V segment lost 6 bases, leaving 8 bases of the junction unmatched. Per germline, CDR1 MNHNS and CDR2 SASEGT. There are 16 residues in the CDR3. The CDR3 DNA is TGTGCCAGCAGCCAGGAGAGCGGGGGAAACACCGGGGAGCTGTTTTTT. Translated: CASSQESGGNTGELFF.

This clonotype appeared once. V and J are TRBV30 and TRBJ2-2, with D possibly being TRBD1 or TRBD2 (5 bases each). V shed 1 base and J shed 3 bases, with 18 bases lying between them. From germline, CDR1 is GTSNPN and CDR2 SVGIG (reference sequence). The CDR3 sequence is 17 residues long. The CDR3 sequence is CAWSAIRGRLDTGELFF. The CDR3 nucleotides are TGTGCCTGGAGTGCCATAAGGGGACGTTTAGACACCGGGGAGCTGTTTTTT.

DNA of the CDR3: TGCGCCAGCAGCCAAGATTGGGGGGGTCCGAACAATGAGCAGTTCTTC. Amino acids: CASSQDWGGPNNEQFF. This chain links TRBV4-1 with TRBJ2-1; 7 bases align to TRBD2. With 0 bases clipped from V and 5 bases from J, the junction kept 7 bases outside the gene matches. There are 16 residues in the CDR3. Germline CDR1 and CDR2: MGHRA and YSYEKL.

CDR3 residues: CASYRRGGTSGGEQFF. The CDR3 bases are TGTGCCAGCTATCGCCGGGGGGGGACTAGCGGGGGAGAGCAGTTCTTC. The chain has TRBV2 and TRBJ2-1, with 14 positions matching TRBD2. The germline gives CDR1 SNHLY, CDR2 FYNNEI. This CDR3 comprises 16 residues. The J segment lost 10 bases and the V segment lost 8 bases, leaving 13 bases of the junction unmatched. Using reference TRBV2 and TRBJ2-1 for the parts outside the CDR3, the full variable domain is EPEVTQTPSHQVTQMGQEVILRCVPISNHLYFYWYRQILGQKVEFLVSFYNNEISEKSEIFDDQFSVERPDGSNFTLKIRSTKLEDSAMYFCASYRRGGTSGGEQFFGPGTRLTVL.

The chain recombines TRBV5-1 with TRBJ2-7; D might be TRBD1 (6 bases). V lost 5 bases, J lost 1 base, and 10 bases lay in between. Germline-derived CDR1 and CDR2 are SGHRS and YFSETQ. This CDR3 has 13 amino acids. CDR3 protein: CASRTGRSYEQYF. The CDR3 DNA is TGCGCCAGCAGAACAGGGCGTTCCTACGAGCAGTACTTC.

The chain joins TRBV9 to TRBJ2-3; D may be TRBD2 (5 bases). V shed 7 bases and J shed 0 bases, with 12 bases lying between them. The CDR3 length is 14 residues. Germline assignment: CDR1 SGDLS and CDR2 YYNGEE. The CDR3 DNA sequence: TGTGCCAGCTCGGGGTTCCCTAGCACAGATACGCAGTATTTT. Its protein is CASSGFPSTDTQYF.

The chain is built from TRBV27 and TRBJ2-1; 7 nucleotides match TRBD2. Germline V CDR1 and CDR2: MNHEY, SMNVEV (reference sequence). The CDR3 sequence is 14 residues long. J lost 7 bases, V lost 9 bases, and 12 bases had no gene match. CDR3 sequence (DNA): TGTGCCAGTGCATCCGGGACTACCGCAAATGAGCAGTTCTTC. Translating it yields CASASGTTANEQFF.

This chain links TRBV6-5 with TRBJ1-2, with TRBD1 identical over 9 bases. The CDR3 loop spans 14 amino acids. CDR1 is MNHEY, CDR2 SVGAGI, per germline. Trimming at V came to 2 bases and at J to 6 bases, leaving 4 bases not matched to a gene. The DNA of the CDR3 is TGTGCCAGCAGTTACACCCGGACAGGGGATGGCTACACCTTC. Protein: CASSYTRTGDGYTF.

The chain couples TRBV12-3 or TRBV12-4 to TRBJ2-1; 7 bases map to TRBD2. The CDR3 is 15 residues long. With 5 bases clipped from V and 5 bases from J, the junction kept 9 bases outside the gene matches. The CDR3 DNA reads as TGTGCCAGCAGTATCCGGGGGAGGGCCGACAATGAGCAGTTCTTC. Translated: CASSIRGRADNEQFF.

The gene calls are TRBV6-7 and TRBJ2-6, with D hard to call. TRBV6-7 is marked as an open reading frame, function uncertain. The CDR3 is made up of 18 amino acids. V was cut by 0 bases and J by 4 bases, with 16 bases left in between. The CDR3 DNA sequence: TGTGCCAGCAGTTACTCGGTCGGGCAGAATTCCGGGGCCAACGTCCTGACTTTC. This codes for CASSYSVGQNSGANVLTF.

Only one count was recorded for this clonotype. The chain is built from TRBV5-6 and TRBJ2-7, with D maybe TRBD1 (6 bases). CDR1 and CDR2 from the germline V gene are SGHDT and YYEEEE. Trimming stripped 2 bases from V and 2 bases from J, with 11 bases between. The CDR3 spans 14 residues. The CDR3, as DNA: TGTGCCAGCAGCTTACCCGGACAGACCTACGAGCAGTACTTC. Translated, it gives CASSLPGQTYEQYF.

This chain links TRBV29-1 with TRBJ1-2; 9 bases fit TRBD1. Germline CDR1 SQVTM, CDR2 ANQGSEA. V lost 2 bases and J lost 8; bases outside the gene matches: 6. The CDR3 consists of 13 residues. In DNA, the CDR3 is TGCAGCGTTGAACCGGGGACAGGGTCCGGCTACACCTTC. Its protein is CSVEPGTGSGYTF. Drawing the rest from reference TRBV29-1 and TRBJ1-2, the complete variable domain is SAVISQKPSRDICQRGTSLTIQCQVDSQVTMMFWYRQQPGQSLTLIATANQGSEATYESGFVIDKFPISRPNLTFSTLTVSNMSPEDSSIYLCSVEPGTGSGYTFGSGTRLTVV.

The chain joins TRBV9 to TRBJ2-2, with D maybe TRBD1 (6 bases). CDR1 SGDLS and CDR2 YYNGEE come from the germline V gene. This CDR3 contains 14 residues. Trimming removed 3 bases at V and 1 base at J, with 7 bases between. The CDR3 region is CASSETGNTGELFF. CDR3 DNA sequence: TGTGCCAGCAGCGAGACAGGGAACACCGGGGAGCTGTTTTTT.

The chain has TRBV4-1 and TRBJ2-5, with D uncertain. The CDR3 totals 15 residues. Trimming removed 0 bases from V and 2 bases from J, with 10 bases in between. Germline-derived CDR1 and CDR2 are MGHRA and YSYEKL. CDR3 sequence (DNA): TGCGCCAGCAGCCAAGACTGGACGGATCAAGAGACCCAGTACTTC. Protein sequence: CASSQDWTDQETQYF.

The rearrangement uses TRBV6-5 and TRBJ2-7, with TRBD1 matching over 8 bases. Germline assignment: CDR1 MNHEY and CDR2 SVGAGI. The CDR3 spans 14 residues. Trimming at V came to 6 bases and at J to 7 bases, leaving 11 bases not matched to a gene. CDR3 sequence: CASSHVQGAREQYF. The DNA of the CDR3 is TGTGCCAGCAGCCACGTGCAGGGGGCTCGGGAGCAGTACTTC.

The chain recombines TRBV5-4 with TRBJ2-1; D may correspond to TRBD1 or TRBD2 (5 bases each). Trimming removed 3 bases from V and 10 bases from J, with 14 bases in between. This CDR3 region has 13 residues. Germline CDR1 and CDR2: SGHNT and YYREEE (reference sequence). CDR3 amino acids: CASSWGPGNEQFF. For the CDR3, the DNA is TGTGCCAGCAGCTGGGGCCCCGGGAACGAGCAGTTCTTC.

The V gene is TRBV27, the J gene TRBJ2-1; TRBD1 matches 9 bases. The CDR3 runs 16 residues. The V and J ends lost 5 bases and 8 bases, in that order; junction bases with no gene match: 13. The germline gives CDR1 MNHEY, CDR2 SMNVEV (reference sequence). The CDR3 here is CASSLTGGAFIDEQFF. CDR3 DNA sequence: TGTGCCAGCAGTCTCACAGGGGGCGCGTTTATCGATGAGCAGTTCTTC.

V gene TRBV6-2 or TRBV6-3 combines with J gene TRBJ1-5; D is uncertain. V lost 2 bases and J 0 bases, leaving 5 bases between the germline ends. Germline V gene lookup returns CDR1 MNHEY and CDR2 SVGEGT. The CDR3 is made up of 14 amino acids. CDR3 bases: TGTGCCAGCAGTTACGGCAGTAGCAATCAGCCCCAGCATTTT. Its protein is CASSYGSSNQPQHF.

The chain has TRBV2 and TRBJ2-7, with unresolved D. The V end was cut by 8 bases, the J end by 4 bases, with 9 bases between. The CDR3 covers 11 residues. The germline V gene encodes CDR1 SNHLY and CDR2 FYNNEI. DNA for the CDR3: TGTGCCAGCTTGACCGGTTACGAGCAGTACGTC. Encoded protein: CASLTGYEQYV.

This chain joins TRBV7-8 and TRBJ2-7, with D possibly called TRBD1 or TRBD2 (5 bases each). The germline CDR1 and CDR2 sequences are SGHVS and FQNEAQ. CDR3 size: 14 residues. Trimming pared 5 bases from V and 6 bases from J, leaving 17 bases between. CDR3 amino acids: CASSPRGEGGEQYV. The CDR3 DNA is TGTGCCAGCAGCCCCAGAGGGGAAGGTGGCGAGCAGTACGTC.

In this sample, this clonotype turned up once. This rearrangement joins TRBV7-9 to TRBJ1-4, with a weak D call TRBD1 (6 bases). The CDR3 is 15 amino acids. Trimming took 6 bases from V and 4 from J, leaving 15 bases between them. Germline assignment: CDR1 SEHNR and CDR2 FQNEAQ (reference sequence). CDR3 in DNA: TGTGCCAGCAGAACCGCAGGGGCAGATAATGAAAAACTGTTTTTT. As protein: CASRTAGADNEKLFF.

The chain recombines TRBV27 with TRBJ2-3; tentatively, D is TRBD2 (6 bases). V was trimmed by 4 bases and J by 3 bases, leaving 14 bases between them. This CDR3 is 15 amino acids long. Per the germline V gene, CDR1 is MNHEY and CDR2 is SMNVEV (reference sequence). The CDR3 reads CASSYRRGLTDTQYF. In DNA form, the CDR3 reads TGTGCCAGCAGTTACCGCCGGGGACTGACAGATACGCAGTATTTT.